Listed here is a single TCR beta chain. Trimming at V came to 3 bases and at J to 7 bases, leaving 9 bases not matched to a gene. The length of the CDR3 is 17 residues. Germline assignment: CDR1 SGHAT and CDR2 FQNNGV. These data come from a study of blood T cell repertoires in COVID-19. Study context: Whether acute or convalescent, the COVID-19 samples came from the United States, Italy and Spain. T cells, B-cell-depleted T cells, or PBMCs provided the cDNA or gDNA that served as material.

Original processing notes: Amplification with reference gene primers provided the estimates of nucleated cell counts. Clones were sequenced by immunoSEQ multiplex PCR, and TCRdb holds only the in-frame ones, with some missing. V, J and clone size are those of that table, while D and trimming were read from the DNA. The profile shows approximately 63,000 clones, over 75% of them singletons. The sample comprised peripheral blood. This chain links TRBV11-2 with TRBJ2-1, with TRBD2 matching 13 bases. The TCR comes from an elderly man in a cohort sampled during active COVID-19. For the CDR3, the DNA is TGTGCCAGCAGCTTTTTGTCGGGACTAGCGGGATCGAATGAGCAGTTCTTC. It yields the protein CASSFLSGLAGSNEQFF.